This T cell receptor (beta chain) was documented in a study of blood T cell repertoires in COVID-19. The CDR3 has 16 amino acids. With 3 bases removed from V and 8 bases from J, the gap between germline ends came to 20 bases. In germline, CDR1 is LNHDA, CDR2 SQIVND (reference sequence). As originally analysed: Amplification from reference gene primers served as the basis for estimated nucleated cell counts. Generated by immunoSEQ multiplex PCR, the TCRdb table keeps only in-frame clones and is missing some. Clone size and V and J calls were adopted from that table, with D and trimming inferred from the DNA. Of over 300,000 clones listed, 75% to 85% are singletons.

Sequenced: peripheral blood. The chain has TRBV19 and TRBJ1-5, with no clear D. This TCR came from a human donor in a cohort sampled during active COVID-19. CDR3 nucleotides: TGTGCCAGTAGTATCGGCGGGGTGGTGGACGCGGAGCCCCAGCATTTT. Encoded protein: CASSIGGVVDAEPQHF.